This T cell receptor (beta chain) was found in a study of T cell responses to AZD1222 COVID-19 vaccine (TCRdb year 2021). Broadly, across the study: A total of over 230 trial participants underwent TCR sequencing, of whom nearly 210 received two doses of AZD1222 and about 25 received two doses of the MenACWY control vaccine. Enrollment into the trials was organized by age into subgroups of 18-55, 56-69 and 70-plus years, and those subgroups contained around 150, 28 and 57 TCR-sequenced participants, respectively. Broad study findings and their caveats: After two AZD1222 doses, spike-specific TCR breadth and depth were significantly higher than at day 0 and than in MenACWY recipients. Most participants were white British and females outnumbered males, and the authors suggested that clonal diversity may have been underestimated. Conclusions about previously exposed vaccinees are limited, since just 6 or 7 AZD1222 recipients were seropositive for SARS-CoV-2 at baseline. The 56-69-year group was small, and its depth increase did not reach significance, likely because of low power. Epitopes outside the regions mutated in the B.1.351 and B.1.1.7 variants were reportedly recognized by nearly half of the unique spike-specific TCRs. Because no day 14 peak-response samples were available, repertoires were characterized only after the peak T cell response. The whole spike protein was spanned by vaccine-associated CD4 TCRs, and dominant responses were seen in regions 160-218 and 743-854.

The CDR3 regions of human TCRbeta chains were subjected to immunosequencing. On the authors' methods: TCRs in the repertoires were matched against a reference library of SARS-CoV-2-specific TCRs that had been generated with the MIRA antigen-specificity platform. Breadth meant the fraction of unique TCRs that were SARS-CoV-2-associated, whereas depth meant the fraction of total T cells that were SARS-CoV-2-associated. Using the MIRA data, each spike-specific TCR was assigned both to the spike region to which the TCR was reactive and to a CD4 or CD8 class. Log10-transformed breadth and depth values were compared by one-way ANOVA with Sidak's multiple comparisons tests. The clones in this table, taken by TCRdb from immuneACCESS, are in-frame only. Not every clone is retained; where verified, under half of the shortfall comes from an unresolved V gene, and the cause of the rest is unknown. For V, J and clone size, that table is used; D and trimming come from the DNA. The sample data list some 180,000 clones, and 91% of these were observed just once. Under 2% of the sample rests with the top ten.

The time point label here, explained by the study, means: about 28 days (+/-7) after the second vaccine dose. AZD1222 recipients given second doses at about 4 weeks or at about 12 weeks were pooled, since spike-specific TCR depth and breadth were not found to differ between the two schedules. Vaccinee samples were obtained from the UK trials COV001 and COV002, which included a single-blind randomized controlled phase 2/3 trial of AZD1222 (ChAdOx1 nCoV-19) in healthy adults. Trial participant PBMC samples were collected at day 0 and day 28 after the second dose for TCRbeta chain sequencing. To note about this clone: Its target antigen remains unknown. Base-call qualities are not available, and no considerably larger clone is one nucleotide away.

The CDR3 runs 16 amino acids, cysteine and phenylalanine included. Only the CDR3 portion is preserved as DNA: 48 bases, with reading frame beginning at the first base. At the junction V is shortened by 4 bases and J by 4 bases; bases outside the gene matches: 2. Sequences LGHDT (CDR1) and YNNKEL (CDR2) are obtained from the germline V gene (reference sequence). The material sequenced was peripheral blood, taken 28 days after the second AZD1222 dose. Here the chain combines TRBV3-1 (or the pseudogene TRBV3-2) and TRBJ2-2; TRBD2 aligns with 14 central bases. This receptor was identified in an adult who received the AZD1222 COVID-19 vaccine. CDR3 loop: CASSLGLAGGTGELFF. The DNA sequence is given as TGTGCCAGCAGCCTTGGACTAGCGGGAGGCACCGGGGAGCTGTTTTTT.